A selection of T cell receptor beta chains follows, all from one sample in a study of T cell responses to AZD1222 COVID-19 vaccine. Using immunoSEQ multiplex PCR, the repertoire was profiled, and TCRdb retains in-frame clones only, with some absent. The sample carries 65,000 to 95,000 clones, under 95% recorded once. The sample in question was peripheral blood, obtained on day 0 of MenACWY control vaccination. The source is an adult in good health. The CDR3 runs from the conserved cysteine through the conserved F or W. Each record gives: V gene, clone size, J gene, D gene, CDR3 protein, CDR3 DNA. A D gene is named only where the DNA matches it firmly. Clone sizes are given selectively: once, few, many, or a class where the clone is expanded.

TRBV11-2,NA,TRBJ2-3,NA,CASSLESPTDTQYF,TGTGCCAGCAGCTTGGAGAGTCCCACAGATACGCAGTATTTT
TRBV18,NA,TRBJ1-6,TRBD1,CASSPSGTGMNNSPLHF,TGTGCCAGCTCCCCATCGGGGACAGGGATGAATAATTCACCCCTCCACTTT
TRBV30,NA,TRBJ2-7,NA,CAWNRAGGGVEQYF,TGTGCCTGGAACCGGGCAGGGGGAGGGGTCGAGCAGTACTTC
TRBV9,NA,TRBJ2-1,TRBD1,CASSSTGTGNNEQFF,TGTGCCAGCAGCTCTACCGGGACAGGGAACAATGAGCAGTTCTTC
TRBV19,NA,TRBJ1-2,TRBD1,CASSTRQGRGYTF,TGTGCCAGTAGTACGCGACAGGGCCGCGGCTACACCTTC
TRBV12-5,NA,TRBJ2-5,TRBD2,CASVRAGGTEETQYF,TGTGCTAGTGTCCGAGCGGGAGGCACGGAAGAGACCCAGTACTTC
TRBV28,once,TRBJ2-7,NA,CASAIGTFHEQYF,TGTGCCAGCGCTATCGGGACATTCCACGAGCAGTACTTC
TRBV3-1/TRBV3-2,NA,TRBJ1-1,TRBD1,CASSQGPGQTKDEAFF,TGTGCCAGCAGCCAAGGACCGGGACAGACTAAAGATGAAGCTTTCTTT
TRBV7-9,NA,TRBJ1-2,NA,CASSLDRIDGYTF,TGTGCCAGCAGCCTAGACAGGATCGATGGCTACACCTTC
TRBV5-1,NA,TRBJ2-3,NA,CASSLAVVWGDTQYF,TGCGCCAGCAGCTTGGCCGTAGTATGGGGCGATACGCAGTATTTT
TRBV7-9,NA,TRBJ1-2,NA,CASSQGPEGYTF,TGTGCCAGCAGCCAGGGACCGGAAGGCTACACCTTC
TRBV10-2,NA,TRBJ2-5,NA,CASNQHPQETQYF,TGCGCCAGCAACCAGCATCCCCAAGAGACCCAGTACTTC
TRBV19,NA,TRBJ1-5,NA,CASSPRTGNQPQHF,TGTGCCAGTAGTCCCAGGACAGGCAATCAGCCCCAGCATTTT
TRBV18,few,TRBJ1-1,NA,CASSPPVQPVNTEAFF,TGTGCCAGCTCACCACCGGTTCAGCCGGTGAACACTGAAGCTTTCTTT
TRBV7-9,NA,TRBJ2-4,NA,CASSLSSYGAAKNIQYF,TGTGCCAGCAGCTTAAGTTCATATGGGGCGGCCAAAAACATTCAGTACTTC
TRBV19,NA,TRBJ1-4,NA,CASSIDPVSGRRNEKLFF,TGTGCCAGTAGTATAGATCCAGTTTCTGGGCGAAGAAATGAAAAACTGTTTTTT
TRBV3-1/TRBV3-2,NA,TRBJ2-3,TRBD2,CASSLVPEIHSGSVTDTQYF,TGTGCCAGCAGCCTTGTCCCCGAGATTCATAGCGGGAGTGTCACAGATACGCAGTATTTT
TRBV29-1,NA,TRBJ1-3,NA,CSVEGVSGNTIYF,TGCAGCGTGGAAGGTGTCTCTGGAAACACCATATATTTT
TRBV6-2/TRBV6-3,NA,TRBJ2-2,TRBD1,CASSQQGPGELFF,TGTGCCAGCAGTCAACAGGGGCCCGGGGAGCTGTTTTTT
TRBV30,NA,TRBJ1-5,NA,CAWSAARAGSSNQPQHF,TGTGCCTGGAGTGCGGCCAGGGCGGGGTCGAGCAATCAGCCCCAGCATTTT
TRBV19,once,TRBJ2-4,TRBD2,CASRTTSGATNIQYF,TGTGCCAGTAGAACTACTAGCGGGGCTACAAACATTCAGTACTTC
TRBV14,NA,TRBJ2-3,TRBD2,CASSPTSASTDTQYF,TGTGCCAGCAGCCCGACTAGCGCTAGCACAGATACGCAGTATTTT
TRBV7-9,NA,TRBJ2-3,NA,CASSLGSGLSTDTQYF,TGTGCCAGCAGCTTAGGGTCAGGCCTGAGCACAGATACGCAGTATTTT
TRBV25-1,few,TRBJ1-3,NA,CASSGNTIYF,TGTGCCAGCTCTGGAAACACCATATATTTT
TRBV6-2/TRBV6-3,NA,TRBJ2-7,NA,CASSSQGYEQYF,TGTGCCAGCAGTTCACAGGGCTACGAGCAGTACTTC
TRBV20-1,NA,TRBJ2-7,NA,CSASGLASYEQYF,TGCAGTGCTAGTGGGCTAGCCAGCTACGAGCAGTACTTC
TRBV5-1,NA,TRBJ2-5,TRBD1,CASSQPDRDVIQETQYF,TGCGCCAGCAGCCAACCAGACAGGGATGTAATTCAAGAGACCCAGTACTTC
TRBV5-6,NA,TRBJ1-1,NA,CASSLDRLNTEAFF,TGTGCCAGCAGCTTGGACCGGTTGAACACTGAAGCTTTCTTT
TRBV7-2,NA,TRBJ2-7,TRBD2,CASSPWTSGRAHEQYF,TGTGCCAGCAGCCCCTGGACTAGCGGGAGGGCCCACGAGCAGTACTTC
TRBV19,NA,TRBJ1-4,NA,CASSIGAEGGKLFF,TGTGCCAGTAGTATCGGGGCGGAAGGAGGAAAACTGTTTTTT
TRBV7-9,once,TRBJ2-3,TRBD1,CASSLAGGFTDTQYF,TGTGCCAGCAGCTTAGCAGGGGGCTTCACAGATACGCAGTATTTT
TRBV7-2,NA,TRBJ1-2,NA,CASSPSQGSNYGYTF,TGTGCCAGCAGCCCCTCACAGGGTTCTAACTATGGCTACACCTTC
TRBV5-5,NA,TRBJ1-5,TRBD1,CASSGGTGSYSNQPQHF,TGTGCCAGCAGCGGGGGGACAGGGTCTTATAGCAATCAGCCCCAGCATTTT
TRBV30,NA,TRBJ2-4,NA,CAWSGGQVKNIQYF,TGTGCCTGGAGCGGGGGGCAAGTCAAAAACATTCAGTACTTC
TRBV5-1,NA,TRBJ1-2,NA,CASSLLPVGYGYTF,TGCGCCAGCAGCTTGTTGCCGGTAGGCTATGGCTACACCTTC
TRBV5-1,NA,TRBJ1-5,TRBD1,CASSPGTDHQPQHF,TGCGCCAGCAGCCCTGGGACAGATCATCAGCCCCAGCATTTT
TRBV6-2/TRBV6-3,NA,TRBJ1-4,NA,CASSSSSEKLFF,TGTGCCAGCAGCTCGTCGAGCGAAAAACTGTTTTTT
TRBV2,NA,TRBJ2-5,NA,CASSVGQGETQYF,TGTGCCAGCAGTGTTGGGCAGGGCGAGACCCAGTACTTC
TRBV7-2,NA,TRBJ2-7,NA,CASSLIQGQGEQYF,TGTGCCAGCAGCTTGATACAGGGTCAGGGCGAGCAGTACTTC
TRBV19,once,TRBJ1-5,NA,CASSIRENRVVRVSNQPQHF,TGTGCCAGTAGTATTAGGGAGAATCGTGTGGTCAGGGTTAGCAATCAGCCCCAGCATTTT
TRBV3-1/TRBV3-2,NA,TRBJ1-2,NA,CASSPGIGDGYTF,TGTGCCAGCAGCCCAGGGATAGGAGATGGCTACACCTTC
TRBV7-2,NA,TRBJ1-1,NA,CASSLAQIQGRTEAFF,TGTGCCAGCAGCTTAGCACAAATTCAGGGACGCACTGAAGCTTTCTTT
TRBV5-5,NA,TRBJ2-2,TRBD1,CASSRDRVKTGELFF,TGTGCCAGCAGCCGGGACAGGGTTAAGACCGGGGAGCTGTTTTTT
TRBV2,NA,TRBJ2-3,NA,CASRTDNTDTQYF,TGTGCCAGCAGAACGGACAACACAGATACGCAGTATTTT
TRBV5-1,NA,TRBJ2-3,TRBD2,CASSATTSGGTDTQYF,TGCGCCAGCAGCGCGACTACTAGCGGAGGCACAGATACGCAGTATTTT
TRBV3-1/TRBV3-2,NA,TRBJ2-7,TRBD2,CASSGGLAGASYEQYF,TGTGCCAGCAGCGGGGGACTAGCGGGAGCCTCCTACGAGCAGTACTTC
TRBV7-2,once,TRBJ2-7,TRBD1,CASSLGPGQSYEQYF,TGTGCCAGCAGCTTAGGACCGGGACAGTCCTACGAGCAGTACTTC
TRBV6-5,NA,TRBJ2-3,TRBD2,CASSYFAGGPTDTQYF,TGTGCCAGCAGTTACTTTGCGGGGGGACCCACAGATACGCAGTATTTT
TRBV27,NA,TRBJ2-2,NA,CASSPYLDGTDYTGELFF,TGTGCCAGCAGTCCCTATCTAGACGGGACGGATTACACCGGGGAGCTGTTTTTT
TRBV6-1,NA,TRBJ1-1,NA,CASSENTPPEAFF,TGTGCCAGCAGTGAAAATACACCACCTGAAGCTTTCTTT
TRBV7-2,NA,TRBJ2-2,TRBD2,CASSSTSGRAFGELFF,TGTGCCAGCAGCTCGACTAGCGGGAGGGCATTCGGGGAGCTGTTTTTT
TRBV12-5,NA,TRBJ2-1,TRBD2,CATRLAGGPNEQFF,TGTGCTACCAGACTAGCGGGAGGACCCAATGAGCAGTTCTTC
TRBV6-2/TRBV6-3,NA,TRBJ2-3,TRBD2,CASSYGAGALTDTQYF,TGTGCCAGCAGTTACGGGGCGGGAGCGCTCACAGATACGCAGTATTTT
TRBV19,NA,TRBJ1-4,NA,CASSYGQFPSTNEKLFF,TGTGCCAGTAGTTACGGACAGTTCCCATCAACTAATGAAAAACTGTTTTTT
TRBV10-1,NA,TRBJ1-5,NA,CASSEAVNQPQHF,TGCGCCAGCAGTGAGGCGGTGAATCAGCCCCAGCATTTT